One sample yielded the 11 T cell receptor beta chains listed below, sequenced in a study of T cell responses to AZD1222 COVID-19 vaccine. Clones were sequenced by immunoSEQ multiplex PCR, and TCRdb holds only the in-frame ones, with some missing. The sample has about 180,000 clones; approximately 90% are singletons. The starting material was peripheral blood, obtained on day 0 of AZD1222 vaccination. Receptors were obtained from an adult in good health.

The chain uses TRBV19 and TRBJ1-5, with TRBD1 matching 7 bases. The germline V gene has CDR1 LNHDA and CDR2 SQIVND (reference sequence). Germline trimming cut 4 bases from V and 0 bases from J; bases unmatched to any gene: 6. The CDR3 has 16 residues. CDR3 sequence: CASSTRQGFSNQPQHF. The CDR3 region has the DNA TGTGCCAGTAGTACTCGACAGGGTTTTAGCAATCAGCCCCAGCATTTT.

V gene TRBV29-1 combines with J gene TRBJ1-3, with D possibly matching TRBD1 (5 bases). V was shortened by 4 bases and J by 1 base, with 8 bases between the two germline ends. CDR1 and CDR2 from the germline V gene are SQVTM and ANQGSEA. The CDR3 contains 13 residues. DNA for the CDR3: TGCAGCGTTGGAGGGGTATCTGGAAACACCATATATTTT. This gives the protein CSVGGVSGNTIYF.

The V gene is TRBV25-1, the J gene TRBJ2-2, with D possibly being TRBD1 or TRBD2 (5 bases each). Looked up from germline, CDR1 is MGHDK and CDR2 is SYGVNS. CDR3 size: 13 residues. Trimming removed 10 bases from V and 7 bases from J, with 16 bases in between. The DNA of the CDR3 is TGTGCCACCCCCGGGACGGGATACGGGGAGCTGTTTTTT. This codes for CATPGTGYGELFF.

The chain uses TRBV4-3 and TRBJ2-5; 9 nucleotides agree with TRBD2. With 0 bases clipped from V and 5 bases from J, the junction kept 10 bases outside the gene matches. The CDR3 totals 17 residues. From germline, CDR1 is LGHNA and CDR2 YSLEER. CDR3 region: CASSQDLGAGGSETQYF. DNA of the CDR3: TGCGCCAGCAGCCAAGATCTGGGAGCGGGAGGTTCTGAGACCCAGTACTTC.

The count of this clone is one. The genes are TRBV12-3 or TRBV12-4 and TRBJ1-4; D gene uncertain. The CDR3 loop spans 13 amino acids. V dropped 1 base and J dropped 3 bases, with 3 bases sitting between them. The CDR3, as DNA: TGTGCCAGCAGTTTAGACCCTAATGAAAAACTGTTTTTT. Translated: CASSLDPNEKLFF.

The rearrangement joins TRBV3-1 (or the pseudogene TRBV3-2) to TRBJ2-2; D remains unclear. The CDR3 runs 15 residues. Trimming cost V 4 bases and J 3 bases, with 12 bases left between them. Germline V gene sequence: CDR1 LGHDT, CDR2 YNNKEL (reference sequence). CDR3 nucleotide sequence: TGTGCCAGCAGCCCGGACCCGGTAGACACCGGGGAGCTGTTTTTT. Residues: CASSPDPVDTGELFF.

The chain joins TRBV6-2 or TRBV6-3 to TRBJ1-1; D perhaps matches TRBD1 (5 bases). V lost 2 bases and J 0 bases, leaving 13 bases between the germline ends. CDR1 is MNHEY, CDR2 SVGEGT, per germline. CDR3 length: 16 amino acids. The CDR3 loop reads CASSYQFGGMNTEAFF. CDR3 DNA: TGTGCCAGCAGTTACCAATTCGGGGGAATGAACACTGAAGCTTTCTTT.

The V gene is TRBV9, the J gene TRBJ1-1; D remains unclear. This CDR3 has 12 amino acids. CDR1 SGDLS and CDR2 YYNGEE come from the germline V gene. Deletions cut 0 bases from V and 11 bases from J, with 11 bases between. The CDR3 DNA reads TGTGCCAGCAGCGTAGGTCTGGGGAAGGCTTTCTTT. Its protein product is CASSVGLGKAFF.

The V call is TRBV1, the J call TRBJ1-1. TRBV1 is reported as a pseudogene. The CDR3 totals 12 residues. CDR3 amino acids: CTSSAVGGRAFF. The CDR3 nucleotides are TGCACCAGCTCCGCCGTGGGGGGCAGAGCTTTCTTT.

This clone was counted a single time. This sequence joins TRBV29-1 and TRBJ1-4, with D hard to call. This CDR3 has 14 amino acids. Trimming shortened V by 4 bases and J by 0 bases, and 9 bases separated the two germline ends. Germline V gene data show CDR1 as SQVTM and CDR2 as ANQGSEA. CDR3 residues: CSVGATSTNEKLFF. The DNA for the CDR3 is TGCAGCGTTGGAGCAACGTCAACTAATGAAAAACTGTTTTTT. Drawing the rest from reference TRBV29-1 and TRBJ1-4, the complete variable domain is SAVISQKPSRDICQRGTSLTIQCQVDSQVTMMFWYRQQPGQSLTLIATANQGSEATYESGFVIDKFPISRPNLTFSTLTVSNMSPEDSSIYLCSVGATSTNEKLFFGSGTQLSVL.

V is TRBV28 and J is TRBJ1-6; TRBD1 matches 7 bases. Trimming cost V 5 bases and J 5 bases; bases outside gene matches: 6. Germline values: CDR1 MDHEN, CDR2 SYDVKM. This CDR3 is 15 amino acids long. CDR3 sequence reads: CASSVRDRDNSPLHF. CDR3 in DNA: TGTGCCAGCAGTGTCCGGGACAGAGATAATTCACCCCTCCACTTT.